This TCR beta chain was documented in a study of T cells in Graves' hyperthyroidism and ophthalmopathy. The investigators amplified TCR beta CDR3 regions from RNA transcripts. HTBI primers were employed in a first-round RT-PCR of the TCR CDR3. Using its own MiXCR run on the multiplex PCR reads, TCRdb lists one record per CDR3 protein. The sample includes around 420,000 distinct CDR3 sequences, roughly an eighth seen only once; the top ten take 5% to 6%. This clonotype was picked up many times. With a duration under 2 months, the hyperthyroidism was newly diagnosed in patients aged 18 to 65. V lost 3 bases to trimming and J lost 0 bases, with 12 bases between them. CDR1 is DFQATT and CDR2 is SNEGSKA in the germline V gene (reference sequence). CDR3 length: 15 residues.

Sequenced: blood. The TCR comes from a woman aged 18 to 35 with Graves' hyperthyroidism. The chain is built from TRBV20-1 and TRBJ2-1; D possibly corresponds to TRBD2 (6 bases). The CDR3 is CSARGLLSSYNEQFF. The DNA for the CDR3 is TGCAGTGCTAGGGGACTGTTAAGCTCCTACAATGAGCAGTTCTTC.